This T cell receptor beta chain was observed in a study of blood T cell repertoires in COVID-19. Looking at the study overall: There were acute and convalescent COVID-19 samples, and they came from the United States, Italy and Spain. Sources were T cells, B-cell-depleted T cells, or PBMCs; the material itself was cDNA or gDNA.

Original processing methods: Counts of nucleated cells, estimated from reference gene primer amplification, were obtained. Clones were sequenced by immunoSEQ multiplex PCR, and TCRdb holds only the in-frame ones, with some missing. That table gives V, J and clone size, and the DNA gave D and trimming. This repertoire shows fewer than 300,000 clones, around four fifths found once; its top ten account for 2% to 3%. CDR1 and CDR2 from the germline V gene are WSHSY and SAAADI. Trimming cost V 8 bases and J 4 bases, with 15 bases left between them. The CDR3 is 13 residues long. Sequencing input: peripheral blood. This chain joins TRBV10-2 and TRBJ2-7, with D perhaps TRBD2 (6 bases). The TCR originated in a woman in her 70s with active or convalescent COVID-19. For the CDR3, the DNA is TGCGCCAGCGGACGGGAGCCGATTTACGAGCAGTACTTC. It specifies CASGREPIYEQYF.